Listed below are T cell receptor beta chains from one sample, sequenced in a study of cytomegalovirus exposure and HLA in healthy donors. Only in-frame clones appear in the TCRdb table, and some are missing; sequencing was by immunoSEQ multiplex PCR. This table has 210,000 or so clones, roughly 73% appearing once. What was sequenced was PBMCs. These receptors all stem from a woman aged 25-40 years in good health and CMV-seropositive. CDR3s include the opening cysteine and the closing phenylalanine or tryptophan. Fields, in order: J gene, D gene, V gene, clone size, CDR3 protein, CDR3 DNA. The D gene is left open where the match is weak. For some rows the clone size is stated as once, few or many, or as a class when expanded; others skip it.

>TRBJ1-2|.|TRBV6-1|.
CASSDWGGGGGYTF
TGTGCCAGCAGTGATTGGGGCGGGGGCGGTGGCTACACCTTC
>TRBJ1-5|.|TRBV7-2|.
CASSDDGVNQPQHF
TGTGCCAGCAGCGATGACGGGGTCAATCAGCCCCAGCATTTT
>TRBJ1-3|.|TRBV28|.
CASSAPWGRSGGNTIYF
TGTGCCAGCAGTGCCCCCTGGGGGAGGTCGGGCGGAAACACCATATATTTT
>TRBJ1-6|.|TRBV7-2|.
CASSLDGGEWSPLHF
TGTGCCAGCAGCCTCGACGGGGGGGAGTGGTCACCCCTCCACTTT
>TRBJ2-7|TRBD1|TRBV7-2|.
CASSLRPPRTGSYEQYF
TGTGCCAGCAGCTTACGACCTCCCCGGACAGGATCCTACGAGCAGTACTTC
>TRBJ1-1|TRBD1|TRBV5-1|few
CASSRNTGGTEAFF
TGCGCCAGCAGCCGAAACACAGGGGGAACTGAAGCTTTCTTT
>TRBJ2-7|.|TRBV27|.
CASSPRTISYEQYF
TGTGCCAGCAGTCCCCGGACTATCTCCTACGAGCAGTACTTC
>TRBJ1-2|TRBD1|TRBV7-2|.
CASSPGQNYGYTF
TGTGCCAGCAGCCCGGGACAGAATTATGGCTACACCTTC
>TRBJ2-1|TRBD1|TRBV11-2|.
CASSTSGQAYNEQFF
TGTGCCAGCAGCACATCGGGACAGGCCTACAATGAGCAGTTCTTC
>TRBJ2-3|TRBD1|TRBV28|once
CASRGDRGKIRREETDTQYF
TGTGCCAGCAGAGGAGACAGGGGGAAAATTAGGAGGGAGGAGACAGATACGCAGTATTTT
>TRBJ1-5|.|TRBV6-1|.
CASSDPDQPQHF
TGTGCCAGCAGTGACCCTGATCAGCCCCAGCATTTT
>TRBJ2-1|.|TRBV20-1|.
CSAGRINEQFF
TGCAGTGCGGGGCGGATCAATGAGCAGTTCTTC
>TRBJ1-2|TRBD1|TRBV5-6|.
CASSLNRGRLGYTF
TGTGCCAGCAGCTTGAACAGGGGGCGCCTGGGCTACACCTTC
>TRBJ1-4|.|TRBV2|.
CASSARQSTNEKLFF
TGTGCCAGCAGTGCAAGACAGTCAACTAATGAAAAACTGTTTTTT
>TRBJ2-3|.|TRBV30|few
CATGQSSTDTQYF
TGTGCAACGGGTCAGTCTAGCACAGATACGCAGTATTTT
>TRBJ2-3|TRBD1|TRBV7-3|few
CASSLNRGWTDTQYF
TGTGCCAGCAGCTTAAACAGGGGTTGGACAGATACGCAGTATTTT
>TRBJ1-2|.|TRBV29-1|.
CSVLWGVYGYTF
TGCAGCGTGCTGTGGGGGGTCTATGGCTACACCTTC
>TRBJ1-5|TRBD1|TRBV7-2|.
CASSPSGGQPQHF
TGTGCCAGCAGCCCCTCAGGGGGTCAGCCCCAGCATTTT
>TRBJ1-1|.|TRBV7-2|.
CASSVRTPNTEAFF
TGTGCCAGCAGCGTTCGGACACCAAACACTGAAGCTTTCTTT
>TRBJ1-3|.|TRBV5-6|.
CASTPRGSGNTIYF
TGTGCCAGCACCCCCCGGGGCTCTGGAAACACCATATATTTT
>TRBJ2-5|TRBD1|TRBV6-5|.
CASSSPPGTAKTQYF
TGTGCCAGCAGTTCCCCGCCTGGGACAGCAAAGACCCAGTACTTC
>TRBJ1-1|TRBD1|TRBV18|.
CASSPLTGGVTEAFF
TGTGCCAGCTCACCCTTAACAGGGGGAGTCACTGAAGCTTTCTTT
>TRBJ2-6|TRBD1|TRBV14|.
CASSARGPGANVLTF
TGTGCCAGCAGTGCTAGGGGGCCTGGGGCCAACGTCCTGACTTTC
>TRBJ1-5|TRBD1|TRBV28|few
CASRRTGVYQPQHF
TGTGCCAGCAGGCGGACAGGGGTTTATCAGCCCCAGCATTTT
>TRBJ2-1|TRBD2|TRBV29-1|.
CSATLIAGGPNEQFF
TGCAGCGCCACCCTAATAGCGGGAGGGCCAAATGAGCAGTTCTTC
>TRBJ1-1|.|TRBV28|.
CASSSWDGRNTEAFF
TGTGCCAGCAGTTCCTGGGACGGGAGGAACACTGAAGCTTTCTTT